This TCR beta chain was sequenced for a study of blood T cell repertoires in COVID-19. V was trimmed by 6 bases and J by 0 bases, leaving 13 bases between them. Germline-derived CDR1 and CDR2 are LNHNV and YYDKDF (reference sequence). This CDR3 has 15 residues. This clone has a handful of counts. Clones were read by immunoSEQ multiplex PCR, and TCRdb kept only the in-frame ones, dropping some. The table lists about 190,000 clones, 90% of them singletons, with 0.6% to 0.8% in the top ten. The V gene is TRBV15, the J gene TRBJ2-3, with D maybe TRBD1 (6 bases). Sample: peripheral blood. The TCR was taken from a man aged 50 or older with acute or convalescent COVID-19. In DNA form, the CDR3 reads TGTGCCACCAGACCCCCAGGGGCTAGCACAGATACGCAGTATTTT. Encoded protein: CATRPPGASTDTQYF.